This paragraph covers one T cell receptor (beta chain) sequence. This specimen belongs to a study of blood T cell repertoires in COVID-19. The protocol was immunoSEQ multiplex PCR, while the TCRdb copy is restricted to in-frame clones and leaves out a portion. In the table there are about 400,000 clones, roughly 90% of which are singletons. V dropped 0 bases and J dropped 6; count of bases not matched to a gene: 7. From germline, CDR1 is MNHEY and CDR2 SMNVEV (reference sequence). The CDR3 is 15 amino acids. The clonotype originates from a woman in her twenties or thirties who had recovered from COVID-19. Sequences were obtained from PBMCs or T cells enriched from blood (not recorded which). This rearrangement joins TRBV27 to TRBJ2-7, with 8 bases aligning to TRBD1. CDR3 in DNA: TGTGCCAGCAGTTTATCCCCCAGGGGGCAAGGCGAGCAGTACTTC. Residues: CASSLSPRGQGEQYF.